This T cell receptor beta chain comes out of a study of shared T cell receptors in the human thymus. Produced via immunoSEQ multiplex PCR; TCRdb's table is partial and in-frame only. This sample has 500,000 to 550,000 clones, with approximately 80% found just once. V lost 6 bases and J lost 6, with 13 bases in between. The CDR3 contains 12 residues. CDR1 and CDR2 from the germline V gene are SQVTM and ANQGSEA. This clone was seen a few times. These data were also reused for a study on human thymus T cells. According to that study: Thymic and blood repertoires appeared to carry a bias in their V and J gene usage.

This receptor was identified in a boy younger than two with a congenital heart defect. The V gene is TRBV29-1, the J gene TRBJ2-3; D is unresolved. What was sequenced was thymocytes. The CDR3 sequence is CSVGPESDTQYF. The CDR3 DNA is TGCAGCGTCGGCCCGGAGTCGGATACGCAGTATTTT.